Given below is one TCR beta chain in context. Its antigen is unidentified. CDR1 is LGHDT, CDR2 YNNKEL, per germline (reference sequence). CDR3 length: 16 amino acids. Trimming took 0 bases from V and 1 from J; bases not matched to a gene: 5. This specimen comes from a study of T cell responses to AZD1222 COVID-19 vaccine. Assay used: immunoSEQ multiplex PCR; TCRdb lists only in-frame clones, some missing. The table includes 100,000 to 120,000 clones, roughly nine tenths detected once. Regarding the study as a whole: Among spike-specific TCRs, nearly half reportedly target unmutated variant regions.

The V gene is TRBV3-1 (or the pseudogene TRBV3-2), the J gene TRBJ2-7, with 8 positions matching TRBD1. This TCR was recovered from an adult in good health. Specimen: peripheral blood, collected on day 0 of AZD1222 vaccination. The CDR3 here is CASSQEGRTGSYEQYF. In nucleotides, the CDR3 is TGTGCCAGCAGCCAAGAAGGGCGGACAGGGTCCTACGAGCAGTACTTC.